The clone carrying this T cell receptor (beta chain) was observed at least ten times. Its antigen is currently unknown. The sample comes from a study of T cells in Graves' hyperthyroidism and ophthalmopathy. Study-level findings and limits: Blood shared most expanded thyroid clonotypes above 0.001.

V was trimmed by 0 bases and J by 1 base, leaving 9 bases between them. From germline, CDR1 is LGHDT and CDR2 YNNKEL (reference sequence). This CDR3 contains 16 residues. RNA transcripts were the template for amplifying TCR beta CDR3 regions. Using the HTBI primer set, a first-round RT-PCR was run on the TCR CDR3. TCRdb reprocessed the multiplex PCR reads via MiXCR and lists one record per CDR3 protein. This table has fewer than 250,000 distinct CDR3 sequences, about 16% appearing once. The receptor's source is a woman aged 18-29 years with Graves' ophthalmopathy. This chain connects TRBV3-1 to TRBJ1-4; no definite D call. The source material was blood. This chain's CDR3 is CASSQDITVTNEKLFF. The CDR3 DNA sequence: TGTGCCAGCAGCCAAGACATCACCGTAACTAATGAAAAACTGTTTTTT. The whole variable domain, filled in from reference TRBV3-1 and TRBJ1-4, reads DTAVSQTPKYLVTQMGNDKSIKCEQNLGHDTMYWYKQDSKKFLKIMFSYNNKELIINETVPNRFSPKSPDKAHLNLHINSLELGDSAVYFCASSQDITVTNEKLFFGSGTQLSVL.